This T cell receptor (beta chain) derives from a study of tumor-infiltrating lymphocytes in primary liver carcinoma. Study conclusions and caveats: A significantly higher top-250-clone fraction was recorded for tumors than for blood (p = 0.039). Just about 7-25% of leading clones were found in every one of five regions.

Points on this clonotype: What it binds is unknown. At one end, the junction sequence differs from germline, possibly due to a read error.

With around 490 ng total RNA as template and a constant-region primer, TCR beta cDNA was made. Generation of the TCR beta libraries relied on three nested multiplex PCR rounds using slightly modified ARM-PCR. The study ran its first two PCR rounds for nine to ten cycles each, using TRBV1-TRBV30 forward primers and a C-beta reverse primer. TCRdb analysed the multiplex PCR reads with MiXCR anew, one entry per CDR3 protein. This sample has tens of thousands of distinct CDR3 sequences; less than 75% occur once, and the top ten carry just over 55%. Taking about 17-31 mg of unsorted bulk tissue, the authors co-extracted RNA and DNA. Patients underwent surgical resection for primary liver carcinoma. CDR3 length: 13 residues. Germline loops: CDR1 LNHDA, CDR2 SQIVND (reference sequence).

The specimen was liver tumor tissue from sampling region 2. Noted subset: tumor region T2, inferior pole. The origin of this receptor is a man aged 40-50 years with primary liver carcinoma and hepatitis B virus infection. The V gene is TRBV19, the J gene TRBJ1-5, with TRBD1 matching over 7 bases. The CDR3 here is CVSSRGPEQPQHF. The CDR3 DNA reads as TGTGTCAGTAGTAGGGGGCCTGAGCAGCCCCAGCATTTT.